These 21 T cell receptor beta chains originate from one sample sequenced in a study of blood T cell repertoires in COVID-19. The repertoire was sequenced with immunoSEQ multiplex PCR; TCRdb's copy has only in-frame clones and lacks some. Of fewer than 350,000 clones in the sample, approximately 85% were seen once. The sample consisted of PBMCs or T cells enriched from blood (not recorded which). The receptors derive from a young man who had recovered from COVID-19.

The chain has TRBV30 and TRBJ1-5; weak D call: TRBD1 (5 bases). The CDR3 has 14 amino acids. Germline values: CDR1 GTSNPN, CDR2 SVGIG (reference sequence). Trimming removed 8 bases from V and 4 bases from J, with 18 bases in between. The CDR3 DNA reads as TGTGCCCTGGGGGGGTCGGACCGAAATCAGCCCCAGCATTTT. Translating gives CALGGSDRNQPQHF.

In this sample, this clone turned up a few times. The chain combines TRBV23-1 with TRBJ2-2, with 9 bases lining up with TRBD1. TRBV23-1 is reported as an ORF; its role is uncertain. The ends lost 8 bases at V and 1 base at J; junction bases unmatched: 8. CDR3 length equals 16 residues. DNA of the CDR3: TGCGCCAGCGCCCGAAACAGGGGGCTGAACACCGGGGAGCTGTTTTTT. It encodes CASARNRGLNTGELFF.

This rearrangement joins TRBV7-8 to TRBJ1-2; a possible D gene is TRBD1 (6 bases). V was trimmed by 1 base and J by 4 bases, leaving 13 bases between them. The CDR3 loop spans 15 amino acids. The germline gives CDR1 SGHVS, CDR2 FQNEAQ. The CDR3: CASSLGSTGFYGYTF. CDR3 coding DNA: TGTGCCAGCAGCTTAGGATCTACAGGGTTCTATGGCTACACCTTC.

This chain joins TRBV3-1 (or the pseudogene TRBV3-2) and TRBJ2-3, with D tentatively TRBD1 (5 bases). Germline lookup yields CDR1 LGHDT and CDR2 YNNKEL (reference sequence). Trimming removed 1 base from V and 1 base from J, with 15 bases in between. The length of the CDR3 is 17 residues. CDR3 protein: CASSQGRRTWGTDTQYF. In DNA form, the CDR3 reads TGTGCCAGCAGCCAAGGTCGGCGGACATGGGGCACAGATACGCAGTATTTT.

This clone has just one count. The chain recombines TRBV19 with TRBJ2-3; 8 nucleotides line up with TRBD1. There are 14 residues in the CDR3. Trimming removed 4 bases from V and 7 bases from J; junction bases left unmatched: 7. Germline assignment: CDR1 LNHDA and CDR2 SQIVND (reference sequence). CDR3 sequence: CASSRSQGAYTQYF. The CDR3 DNA sequence: TGTGCCAGTAGTAGATCCCAGGGGGCATATACGCAGTATTTT. The variable domain in full, with the rest retrieved from reference TRBV19 and TRBJ2-3, is DGGITQSPKYLFRKEGQNVTLSCEQNLNHDAMYWYRQDPGQGLRLIYYSQIVNDFQKGDIAEGYSVSREKKESFPLTVTSAQKNPTAFYLCASSRSQGAYTQYFGPGTRLTVL.

This chain joins TRBV3-1 (or the pseudogene TRBV3-2) and TRBJ2-3, with D possibly TRBD2 on 6 matching bases. The CDR3 runs 16 residues. The germline V and J ends were trimmed by 4 bases and 9 bases, with 23 bases remaining between them. In germline, CDR1 is LGHDT, CDR2 YNNKEL (reference sequence). Here the CDR3 DNA reads TGTGCCAGCAGCCTCGGGCTGGCGGGACCGGGGGAGACGCAGTATTTT. Protein: CASSLGLAGPGETQYF.

CDR3 sequence: CASSTGEGDQPQHF. In nucleotides, the CDR3 is TGTGCCAGCAGCACAGGGGAAGGGGATCAGCCCCAGCATTTT. This chain joins TRBV11-2 and TRBJ1-5; 7 bases agree with TRBD1. Losses at the gene ends were 5 bases for V and 5 bases for J; bases not matched to a gene: 6. This CDR3 comprises 14 residues. Germline V gene data show CDR1 as SGHAT and CDR2 as FQNNGV.

In DNA form, the CDR3 reads TGTGCCAGCAGCTTTCAGGGGGCGCGAAGCAATCAGCCCCAGCATTTT. Its translation: CASSFQGARSNQPQHF. The V call is TRBV11-2, the J call TRBJ1-5; 8 positions agree with TRBD1. V lost 3 bases and J lost 1; bases outside the gene matches: 5. Germline V lookup: CDR1 SGHAT, CDR2 FQNNGV. CDR3 size: 16 residues. The whole variable domain, filled in from reference TRBV11-2 and TRBJ1-5, reads EAGVAQSPRYKIIEKRQSVAFWCNPISGHATLYWYQQILGQGPKLLIQFQNNGVVDDSQLPKDRFSAERLKGVDSTLKIQPAKLEDSAVYLCASSFQGARSNQPQHFGDGTRLSIL.

V and J are TRBV19 and TRBJ2-2; 9 bases are shared with TRBD2. The CDR3 sequence is 16 residues long. Germline V CDR1 and CDR2: LNHDA, SQIVND (reference sequence). V lost 6 bases and J lost 2; bases outside the gene matches: 7. The CDR3 spells CASRTRGLANTGELFF. Here the CDR3 DNA reads TGTGCCAGTAGAACACGGGGACTAGCCAACACCGGGGAGCTGTTTTTT. Supplemented by reference TRBV19 and TRBJ2-2, the full variable domain reads DGGITQSPKYLFRKEGQNVTLSCEQNLNHDAMYWYRQDPGQGLRLIYYSQIVNDFQKGDIAEGYSVSREKKESFPLTVTSAQKNPTAFYLCASRTRGLANTGELFFGEGSRLTVL.

As to this clone: A junction boundary mismatches the germline segment, possibly from a read error. This chain joins TRBV10-3 and TRBJ1-5; D is unclear. The CDR3 is made up of 14 amino acids. CDR1 is ENHRY and CDR2 is SYGVKD in the germline V gene. CDR3 in DNA: TGTGCCATCAGTGGAACAAATAGCAATCAGTCCCAGCATTTT. Protein product: CAISGTNSNQSQHF.

This chain uses TRBV6-4 with TRBJ2-1; the match to TRBD2 covers 9 bases. CDR1 is MRHNA, CDR2 SNTAGT, per germline. CDR3 length: 15 amino acids. Germline trimming cut 0 bases from V and 5 bases from J; bases unmatched to any gene: 2. The CDR3 reads CASSDSAGGNNEQFF. Here the CDR3 DNA reads TGTGCCAGCAGTGACTCAGCGGGGGGAAACAATGAGCAGTTCTTC.

This clone was seen only once. The rearrangement links TRBV4-3 to TRBJ1-4, with D possibly being TRBD1 (6 bases). The CDR3 is 14 amino acids. Germline loops: CDR1 LGHNA, CDR2 YSLEER. Deletions cut 1 base from V and 11 bases from J, with 14 bases between. CDR3 in DNA: TGCGCCAGCAGCCAAGTTTCGCGGGGGCCCAAACTGTTTTTT. Its translation is CASSQVSRGPKLFF.

This chain connects TRBV24-1 to TRBJ2-1; TRBD2 matches at 8 bases. After removal of 3 bases from V and 0 bases from J, the junction contained 3 bases not matched to a gene. The CDR3 is 16 amino acids. Germline CDR1 and CDR2: KGHDR and SFDVKD. Here the CDR3 reads CATSDPSGSSYNEQFF. DNA of the CDR3: TGTGCCACCAGTGATCCGAGCGGGAGCTCCTACAATGAGCAGTTCTTC.

This chain joins TRBV27 and TRBJ1-6; the match to TRBD1 covers 7 bases. With 0 bases clipped from V and 7 bases from J, the junction kept 21 bases outside the gene matches. This CDR3 is 21 amino acids long. Germline V lookup: CDR1 MNHEY, CDR2 SMNVEV (reference sequence). DNA of the CDR3: TGTGCCAGCAGTTTATCCCTGCTTCCTCCGGGACCGAGACAGGGAAATTCACCCCTCCACTTT. It encodes CASSLSLLPPGPRQGNSPLHF.

A remark on this clone: The junction shows a germline mismatch at one end, possibly a read error. This chain joins TRBV7-7 and TRBJ2-1; 8 bases agree with TRBD2. The CDR3 length is 16 residues. Germline CDR1 is SSHAT and CDR2 is FNYEAQ (reference sequence). In DNA form, the CDR3 reads TGTGCTAGCAGCCCCTCCCTCGCGGGGGGCATTTATGAGCAGTTCTTC. Translated: CASSPSLAGGIYEQFF.

This sequence joins TRBV27 and TRBJ1-2; D gene ambiguous. Germline V gene data show CDR1 as MNHEY and CDR2 as SMNVEV (reference sequence). Trimming left V 0 bases short and J 5 bases short, with 7 bases between. CDR3 length equals 13 residues. The DNA for the CDR3 is TGTGCCAGCAGTTTATCTTCGGTTTATGGCTACACCTTC. This codes for CASSLSSVYGYTF.

This clone was observed a single time. The gene calls are TRBV9 and TRBJ2-5, with D perhaps matching TRBD1 (6 bases). The V and J ends lost 3 bases and 5 bases respectively, with 14 bases between them. This CDR3 is built from 14 residues. Per the germline V gene, CDR1 is SGDLS and CDR2 is YYNGEE. The CDR3 DNA is TGTGCCAGCAGCGCGCCCACAGGGTGGGAGACCCAGTACTTC. Residues: CASSAPTGWETQYF. The variable domain in full, with the rest retrieved from reference TRBV9 and TRBJ2-5, is DSGVTQTPKHLITATGQRVTLRCSPRSGDLSVYWYQQSLDQGLQFLIQYYNGEERAKGNILERFSAQQFPDLHSELNLSSLELGDSALYFCASSAPTGWETQYFGPGTRLLVL.

The chain carries TRBV19 and TRBJ1-2; 7 bases are a match to TRBD1. The V gene's germline CDR1 is LNHDA and CDR2 SQIVND (reference sequence). The J segment lost 4 bases and the V segment lost 0 bases, leaving 5 bases of the junction unmatched. This CDR3 has 15 amino acids. The CDR3 nucleotides read TGTGCCAGTAGTATAGACGCGGGACAGCTCTATGGCTACACCTTC. Translation gives CASSIDAGQLYGYTF.

The DNA for the CDR3 is TGCGCCAGCAGCCATCAGAGGGGACAGGTGAACTATGGCTACACCTTC. Amino acids: CASSHQRGQVNYGYTF. This chain connects TRBV4-1 to TRBJ1-2; 8 bases are shared with TRBD1. This CDR3 contains 16 residues. V lost 3 bases, J lost 2 bases, and 8 bases stayed unmatched. Looked up from germline, CDR1 is MGHRA and CDR2 is YSYEKL.

This clone appeared many times. J is TRBJ2-7 and V is TRBV11-2; D is unresolved. Trimming cost V 3 bases and J 2 bases, with 11 bases left between them. The CDR3 sequence is 14 residues long. The germline gives CDR1 SGHAT, CDR2 FQNNGV. For the CDR3, the DNA is TGTGCCAGCAGCTTTTTATGGAGTACCTACGAGCAGTACTTC. The encoded protein is CASSFLWSTYEQYF.

V usage is TRBV5-1 and J usage is TRBJ2-1, with 8 bases matching TRBD2. CDR1 is SGHRS, CDR2 YFSETQ, per germline. CDR3 length: 15 residues. The junction had 6 bases not matched to a gene; V was cut back by 4 bases and J by 3 bases. The CDR3 coding sequence is TGCGCCAGCAGCCTGCCGGGGGGGCTCTACAATGAGCAGTTCTTC. Its protein is CASSLPGGLYNEQFF.